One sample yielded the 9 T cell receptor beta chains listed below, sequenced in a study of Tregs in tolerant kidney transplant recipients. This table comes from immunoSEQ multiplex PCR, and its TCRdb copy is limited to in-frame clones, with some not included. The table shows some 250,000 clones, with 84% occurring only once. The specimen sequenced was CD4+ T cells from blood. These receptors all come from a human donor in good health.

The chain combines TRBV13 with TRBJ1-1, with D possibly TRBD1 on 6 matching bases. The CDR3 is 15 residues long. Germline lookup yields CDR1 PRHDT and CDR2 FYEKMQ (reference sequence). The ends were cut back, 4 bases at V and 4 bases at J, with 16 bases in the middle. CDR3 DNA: TGTGCCAGCAGCTCAGAGACAGGAGAAACCACTGAAGCTTTCTTT. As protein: CASSSETGETTEAFF.

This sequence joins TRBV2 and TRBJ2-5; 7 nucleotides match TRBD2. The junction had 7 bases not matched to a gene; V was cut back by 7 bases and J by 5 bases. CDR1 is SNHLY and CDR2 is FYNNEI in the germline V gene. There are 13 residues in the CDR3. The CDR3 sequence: CASKKRDRETQYF. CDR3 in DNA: TGTGCCAGCAAAAAGCGGGACCGGGAGACCCAGTACTTC.

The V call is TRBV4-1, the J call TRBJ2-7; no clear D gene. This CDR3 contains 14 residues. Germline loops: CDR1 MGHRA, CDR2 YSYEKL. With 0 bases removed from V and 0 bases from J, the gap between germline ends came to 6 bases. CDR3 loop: CASSQERTSYEQYF. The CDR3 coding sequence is TGCGCCAGCAGCCAAGAACGGACCTCCTACGAGCAGTACTTC.

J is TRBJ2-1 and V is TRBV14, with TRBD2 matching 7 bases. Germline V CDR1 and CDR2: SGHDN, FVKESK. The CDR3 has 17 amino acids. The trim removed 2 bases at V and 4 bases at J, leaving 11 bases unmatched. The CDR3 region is CASSQLYTSGVYNEQFF. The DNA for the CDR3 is TGTGCCAGCAGCCAATTGTATACCAGCGGGGTTTACAATGAGCAGTTCTTC. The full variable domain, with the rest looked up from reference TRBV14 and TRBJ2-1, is EAGVTQFPSHSVIEKGQTVTLRCDPISGHDNLYWYRRVMGKEIKFLLHFVKESKQDESGMPNNRFLAERTGGTYSTLKVQPAELEDSGVYFCASSQLYTSGVYNEQFFGPGTRLTVL.

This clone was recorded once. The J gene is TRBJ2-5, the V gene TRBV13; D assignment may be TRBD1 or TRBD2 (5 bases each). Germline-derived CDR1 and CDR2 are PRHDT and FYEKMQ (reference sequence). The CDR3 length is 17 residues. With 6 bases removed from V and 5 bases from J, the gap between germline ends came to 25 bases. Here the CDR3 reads CASRMGPLNGEWETQYF. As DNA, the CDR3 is TGTGCCAGCAGAATGGGACCCCTCAATGGAGAATGGGAGACCCAGTACTTC.

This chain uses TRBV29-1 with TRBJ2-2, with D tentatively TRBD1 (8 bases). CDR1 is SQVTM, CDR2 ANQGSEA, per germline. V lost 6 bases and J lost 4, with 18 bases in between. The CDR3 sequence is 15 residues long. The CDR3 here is CSVPKGGTGTGELFF. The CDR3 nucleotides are TGCAGCGTCCCCAAGGGAGGGACAGGCACCGGGGAGCTGTTTTTT.

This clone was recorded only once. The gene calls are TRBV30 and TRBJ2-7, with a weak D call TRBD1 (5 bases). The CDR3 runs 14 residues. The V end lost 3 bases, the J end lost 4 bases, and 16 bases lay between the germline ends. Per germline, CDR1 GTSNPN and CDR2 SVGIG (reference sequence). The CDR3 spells CAWRKTVPGYEQYF. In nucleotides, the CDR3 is TGTGCCTGGAGAAAGACAGTCCCGGGTTACGAGCAGTACTTC. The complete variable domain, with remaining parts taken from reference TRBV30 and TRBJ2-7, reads SQTIHQWPATLVQPVGSPLSLECTVEGTSNPNLYWYRQAAGRGLQLLFYSVGIGQISSEVPQNLSASRPQDRQFILSSKKLLLSDSGFYLCAWRKTVPGYEQYFGPGTRLTVT.

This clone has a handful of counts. CDR3 region: CAWSEDRLYSPLHF. CDR3 bases: TGTGCCTGGAGTGAGGACAGGTTATATTCACCCCTCCACTTT. The rearrangement joins TRBV30 to TRBJ1-6; 7 bases are a match to TRBD1. The trim removed 1 base at V and 8 bases at J, leaving 5 bases unmatched. Germline values: CDR1 GTSNPN, CDR2 SVGIG (reference sequence). The CDR3 runs 14 residues.

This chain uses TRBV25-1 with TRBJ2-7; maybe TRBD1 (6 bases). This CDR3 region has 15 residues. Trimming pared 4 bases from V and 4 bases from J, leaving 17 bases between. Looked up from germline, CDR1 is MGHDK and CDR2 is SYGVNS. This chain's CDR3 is CASSGKGGITYEQYF. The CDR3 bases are TGTGCCAGCAGTGGGAAAGGGGGAATCACGTACGAGCAGTACTTC.